These T cell receptor beta chains were read from a single sample in a study of shared clonotypes between healthy human individuals. Data came from immunoSEQ multiplex PCR; TCRdb stores just in-frame clones and leaves some out. This table has 2 million to 2.5 million clones, roughly 90% appearing once. Material: naive CD4+ T cells from PBMCs. The receptors originated from a man in his late teens or twenties in good health. Some clones in this sample may be carry-over from other donors' samples. Both conserved end residues are trimmed from each CDR3. D genes are given only for firm matches.

j_call v_call d_call cdr3_aa
TRBJ2-7 TRBV5-1 - ASSFGGGDEQY
TRBJ2-7 TRBV18 - ASSPQGTGSYEQY
TRBJ2-5 TRBV7-3 - ASSIENLFQETQY
TRBJ2-2 TRBV6-1 TRBD1 ASSGQGLTGELF
TRBJ2-3 TRBV18 TRBD2 ASSPLKREATDTQY
TRBJ2-7 TRBV28 - ASRVGVSYEQY
TRBJ2-5 TRBV5-1 - ASSLAHGQGRRETQY
TRBJ2-1 TRBV15 - ATSRDQGNEQF
TRBJ2-1 TRBV10-3 TRBD2 AIAAGLYNEQF
TRBJ1-3 TRBV5-1 - ASSSDWSGNTIY
TRBJ1-2 TRBV5-1 - ASSPGQKIGYT
TRBJ1-2 TRBV28 - ASSTPGRKGYT
TRBJ2-1 TRBV5-1 TRBD2 ASSSWAAGGPRNEQF
TRBJ2-1 TRBV7-2 TRBD2 ASSYPGLASHEQF
TRBJ1-2 TRBV2 - ASIREDGYT
TRBJ2-7 TRBV19 - ASRVWGSASYEQY
TRBJ2-1 TRBV27 TRBD2 ASRTGLAGGRGNEQF
TRBJ2-7 TRBV4-1 TRBD1 ASSSRGTGAFGHEQY
TRBJ2-3 TRBV9 TRBD1 ASSRDSSTDTQY
TRBJ2-2 TRBV5-6 - ASSSPREGNGELF
TRBJ1-1 TRBV18 - ASSPTDMNTEAF
TRBJ2-2 TRBV9 TRBD1 ASSGYNGQGATGELF
TRBJ2-1 TRBV7-2 - ASSLGGTVSYNEQF
TRBJ1-4 TRBV6-1 - ASSIRPMELF
TRBJ2-2 TRBV2 TRBD1 ASSAERGQITGELF
TRBJ1-1 TRBV19 - ASISRALIAF
TRBJ2-7 TRBV15 TRBD1 ATSNRGSSYEQY
TRBJ2-7 TRBV11-2 - ASSLSGTPYEQY
TRBJ2-2 TRBV14 TRBD2 ASSTSAQWYTGELF
TRBJ2-3 TRBV9 TRBD2 ASSVGGSGTVDTQY
TRBJ1-2 TRBV28 - ASSRNEVFGYT
TRBJ2-3 TRBV9 TRBD2 ASSLTSGGTDTQY
TRBJ2-3 TRBV28 TRBD2 ASSVSSGTAQY
TRBJ2-1 TRBV7-9 TRBD2 ASSFTIAGDDNEQF
TRBJ2-5 TRBV5-1 TRBD1 ASSPGTAIRETQY
TRBJ1-1 TRBV30 - AWSPFGDEAF
TRBJ1-3 TRBV6-1 - ASSEASGNTIY
TRBJ2-1 TRBV5-8 - ASLFRQVNYNEQF
TRBJ2-5 TRBV19 - ASSIVPHQETQY
TRBJ2-5 TRBV28 - ASSLALDRTQY
TRBJ2-2 TRBV28 - ASGKGVGGELF
TRBJ2-1 TRBV7-2 - ASSLGTVYNEQF
TRBJ1-5 TRBV19 - ASSPASGRHQPQH
TRBJ1-1 TRBV18 - ASSPPALGGTEAF
TRBJ2-2 TRBV9 - ASSDEAPGELF
TRBJ2-7 TRBV30 - AWGAEHYEQY
TRBJ2-7 TRBV5-1 - ASSFASSYEQY
TRBJ2-5 TRBV28 - ASSLWPAETQY
TRBJ1-1 TRBV18 - ASSPDNVNLNSEAF
TRBJ2-3 TRBV5-1 - ASSQDPQGTTLSDTQY
TRBJ2-7 TRBV7-2 TRBD2 ASSQYNLLAAYEQY
TRBJ1-1 TRBV29-1 - SVRQVLNTEAF